Below are 2 T cell receptor beta chains sequenced from a single sample in a study of blood T cells in healthy people across ages. A second 7 to 11 cycle PCR used barcoded and J-beta primers. One entry per CDR3 protein, called by TCRdb with MiXCR from the 5' RACE reads. The sample lists about 1.4 million distinct CDR3 sequences, around 59% seen once, with 5% to 7% in the top ten. Sequencing was done on a sample of blood. The receptors originated from a man between 18 and 35 years old in good health.

The genes are TRBV5-1 and TRBJ2-7, with TRBD1 matching 12 bases. The V gene end was trimmed by 6 bases and the J gene end by 7 bases; junction bases not matched to a gene: 8. Germline V gene lookup returns CDR1 SGHRS and CDR2 YFSETQ. CDR3 length equals 14 residues. The CDR3 protein is CASKGTGGIDEQYF. CDR3 in DNA: TGCGCCAGCAAGGGGACAGGGGGCATCGATGAGCAGTACTTC.

The chain combines TRBV6-1 with TRBJ1-2; TRBD1 matches 7 bases. The CDR3 is 14 amino acids. With 2 bases clipped from V and 4 bases from J, the junction kept 4 bases outside the gene matches. CDR1 and CDR2 (germline): MNHNS, SASEGT. Here the CDR3 reads CASSETRDSYGYTF. The CDR3 nucleotides read TGTGCCAGCAGTGAAACTCGGGACAGCTATGGCTACACCTTC.